This T cell receptor (beta chain) was observed in a study of blood T cell repertoires in COVID-19. What the recovered Cohort 3 donors had was two negative PCRs, clearance, or symptom resolution. Sequencing used immunoSEQ multiplex PCR; TCRdb keeps in-frame clones, though not all of them. Of under 350,000 clones listed, around nine tenths are singletons. Germline V CDR1 and CDR2: LGHNT, FRNRAP. V gave up 0 bases and J gave up 5 bases, with 11 bases separating them. The CDR3 totals 15 residues. Input material: PBMCs or T cells enriched from blood (not recorded which). The receptor's source is a young woman who had recovered from COVID-19. The V gene is TRBV12-5, the J gene TRBJ2-1, with unresolved D. DNA of the CDR3: TGTGCTAGTGGTTTGGTATACGGAGCTGACAATGAGCAGTTCTTC. Translating gives CASGLVYGADNEQFF. The variable domain in full, with the rest retrieved from reference TRBV12-5 and TRBJ2-1, is DARVTQTPRHKVTEMGQEVTMRCQPILGHNTVFWYRQTMMQGLELLAYFRNRAPLDDSGMPKDRFSAEMPDATLATLKIQPSEPRDSAVYFCASGLVYGADNEQFFGPGTRLTVL.